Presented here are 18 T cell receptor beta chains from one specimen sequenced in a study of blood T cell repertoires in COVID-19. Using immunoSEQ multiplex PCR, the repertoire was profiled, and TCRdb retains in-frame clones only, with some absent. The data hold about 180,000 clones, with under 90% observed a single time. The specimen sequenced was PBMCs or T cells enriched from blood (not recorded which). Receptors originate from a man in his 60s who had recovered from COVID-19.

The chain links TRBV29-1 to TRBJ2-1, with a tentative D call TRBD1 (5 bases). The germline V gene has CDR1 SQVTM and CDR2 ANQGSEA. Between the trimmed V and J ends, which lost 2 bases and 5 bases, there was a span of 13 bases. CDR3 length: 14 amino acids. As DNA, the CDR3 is TGCAGCGTTGAATCGCCAGGGTCGGACAATGAGCAGTTCTTC. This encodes CSVESPGSDNEQFF.

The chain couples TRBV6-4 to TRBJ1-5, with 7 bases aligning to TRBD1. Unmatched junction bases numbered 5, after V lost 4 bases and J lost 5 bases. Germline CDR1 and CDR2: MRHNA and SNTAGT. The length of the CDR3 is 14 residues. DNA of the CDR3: TGTGCCAGCAGTGCGACAGGGTTCGATCAGCCCCAGCATTTT. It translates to CASSATGFDQPQHF.

The CDR3 region is CSVAVASQETQYF. DNA for the CDR3: TGCAGCGTTGCGGTAGCGAGTCAAGAGACCCAGTACTTC. The chain has TRBV29-1 and TRBJ2-5; D possibly corresponds to TRBD2 (5 bases). The CDR3 runs 13 residues. CDR1 and CDR2 (germline): SQVTM, ANQGSEA. Trimming pared 4 bases from V and 2 bases from J, leaving 11 bases between.

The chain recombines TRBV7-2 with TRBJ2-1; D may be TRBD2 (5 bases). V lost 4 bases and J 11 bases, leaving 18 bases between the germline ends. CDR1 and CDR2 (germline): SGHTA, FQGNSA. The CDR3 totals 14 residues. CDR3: CASSSLALEHQQFF. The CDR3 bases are TGTGCCAGCAGCTCCCTCGCACTAGAACACCAGCAGTTCTTC.

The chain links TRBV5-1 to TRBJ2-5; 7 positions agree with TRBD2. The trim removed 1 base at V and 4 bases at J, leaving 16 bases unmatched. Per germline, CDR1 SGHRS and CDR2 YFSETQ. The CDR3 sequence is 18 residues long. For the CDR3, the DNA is TGCGCCAGCAGCTTGAATCCGACTAGCTGGGGGTGGGGAGAGACCCAGTACTTC. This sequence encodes CASSLNPTSWGWGETQYF.

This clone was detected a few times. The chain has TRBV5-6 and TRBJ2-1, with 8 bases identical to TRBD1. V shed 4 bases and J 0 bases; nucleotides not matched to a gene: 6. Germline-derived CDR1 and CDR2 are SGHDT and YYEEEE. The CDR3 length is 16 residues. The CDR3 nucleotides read TGTGCCAGCAGCGGGGGACAGGCGAGCTCCTACAATGAGCAGTTCTTC. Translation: CASSGGQASSYNEQFF.

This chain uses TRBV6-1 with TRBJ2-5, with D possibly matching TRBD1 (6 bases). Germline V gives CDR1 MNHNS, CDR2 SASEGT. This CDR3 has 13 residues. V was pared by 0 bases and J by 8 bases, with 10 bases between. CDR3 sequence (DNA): TGTGCCAGCAGTGAAGCCTCACAGGGAACCCAGTACTTC. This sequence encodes CASSEASQGTQYF.

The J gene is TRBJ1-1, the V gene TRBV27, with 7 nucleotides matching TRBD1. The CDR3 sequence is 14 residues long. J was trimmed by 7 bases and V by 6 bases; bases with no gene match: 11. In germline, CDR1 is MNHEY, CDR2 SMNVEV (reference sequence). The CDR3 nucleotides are TGTGCCAGCAGGCGACAGGGTCTTGGTAGTGAAGCTTTCTTT. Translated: CASRRQGLGSEAFF.

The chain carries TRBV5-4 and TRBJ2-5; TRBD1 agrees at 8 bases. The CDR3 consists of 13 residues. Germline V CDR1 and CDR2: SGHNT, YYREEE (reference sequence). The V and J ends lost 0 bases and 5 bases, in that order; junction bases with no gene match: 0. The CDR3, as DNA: TGTGCCAGCAGCTTGGACAGGGGGGAGACCCAGTACTTC. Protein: CASSLDRGETQYF.

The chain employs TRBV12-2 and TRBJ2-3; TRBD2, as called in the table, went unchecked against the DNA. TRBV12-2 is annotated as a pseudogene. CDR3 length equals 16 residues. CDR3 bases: TGTGCAAGTCGCTTAGGCGGATACCCTAGCACAGATACGCAGTATTTT. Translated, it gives CASRLGGYPSTDTQYF.

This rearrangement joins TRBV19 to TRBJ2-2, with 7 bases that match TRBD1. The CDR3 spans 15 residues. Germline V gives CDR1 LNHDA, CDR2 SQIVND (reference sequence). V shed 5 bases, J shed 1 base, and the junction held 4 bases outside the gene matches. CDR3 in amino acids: CASSPRTGNTGELFF. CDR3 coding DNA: TGTGCCAGTAGTCCCCGGACAGGGAACACCGGGGAGCTGTTTTTT.

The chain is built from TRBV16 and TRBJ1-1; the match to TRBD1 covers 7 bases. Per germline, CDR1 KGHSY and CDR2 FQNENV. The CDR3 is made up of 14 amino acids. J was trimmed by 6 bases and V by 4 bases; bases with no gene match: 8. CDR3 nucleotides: TGTGCCAGCAGCCCGACACAGGGGATCGCTGAAGCTTTCTTT. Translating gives CASSPTQGIAEAFF.

The CDR3 sequence is CATARSNEQFF. The CDR3 DNA reads as TGTGCCACAGCTAGGAGCAATGAGCAGTTCTTC. The gene calls are TRBV24-1 and TRBJ2-1; D uncertain. CDR1 KGHDR and CDR2 SFDVKD come from the germline V gene. Trimming took 10 bases from V and 6 from J, leaving 9 bases between them. CDR3 length: 11 amino acids.

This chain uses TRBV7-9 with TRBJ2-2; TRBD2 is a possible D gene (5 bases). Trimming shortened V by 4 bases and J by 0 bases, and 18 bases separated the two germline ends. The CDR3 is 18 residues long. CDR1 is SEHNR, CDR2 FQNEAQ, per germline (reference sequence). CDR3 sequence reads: CASSSVPLASANTGELFF. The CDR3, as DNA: TGTGCCAGCAGCTCCGTTCCCCTAGCTTCCGCGAACACCGGGGAGCTGTTTTTT.

The CDR3, as DNA: TGTGCCAGCGGGAGGGAAGGCTCTGGAAACACCATATATTTT. Encoded protein: CASGREGSGNTIYF. The gene calls are TRBV3-1 (or the pseudogene TRBV3-2) and TRBJ1-3; D unresolved. Trimming cost V 8 bases and J 0 bases, with 11 bases left between them. The germline CDR1 and CDR2 sequences are LGHDT and YNNKEL (reference sequence). The CDR3 sequence is 14 residues long.

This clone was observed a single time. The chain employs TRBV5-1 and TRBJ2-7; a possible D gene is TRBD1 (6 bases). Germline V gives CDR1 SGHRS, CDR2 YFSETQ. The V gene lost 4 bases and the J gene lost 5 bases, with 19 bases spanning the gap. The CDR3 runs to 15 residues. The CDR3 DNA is TGCGCCAGCAGCGGCGGAGACAGGCCTGTTGACGAGCAGTACTTC. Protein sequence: CASSGGDRPVDEQYF. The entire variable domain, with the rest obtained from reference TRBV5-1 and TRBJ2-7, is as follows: KAGVTQTPRYLIKTRGQQVTLSCSPISGHRSVSWYQQTPGQGLQFLFEYFSETQRNKGNFPGRFSGRQFSNSRSEMNVSTLELGDSALYLCASSGGDRPVDEQYFGPGTRLTVT.

CDR3 sequence: CASSESLLPGEKETQYF. In nucleotides, the CDR3 is TGTGCCAGCAGCGAAAGCCTCTTGCCCGGGGAGAAAGAGACCCAGTACTTC. The chain links TRBV9 to TRBJ2-5; perhaps TRBD2 as D (5 bases). This CDR3 contains 17 residues. V lost 3 bases, J lost 3 bases, and 21 bases lay in between. Germline lookup yields CDR1 SGDLS and CDR2 YYNGEE.

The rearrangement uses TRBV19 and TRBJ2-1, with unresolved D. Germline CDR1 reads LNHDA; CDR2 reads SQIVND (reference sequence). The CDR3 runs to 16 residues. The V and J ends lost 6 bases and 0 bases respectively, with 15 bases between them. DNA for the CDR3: TGTGCCAGTAGCCGAAAGACTCCGAGCTCCTACAATGAGCAGTTCTTC. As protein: CASSRKTPSSYNEQFF. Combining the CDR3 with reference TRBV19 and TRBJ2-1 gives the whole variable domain DGGITQSPKYLFRKEGQNVTLSCEQNLNHDAMYWYRQDPGQGLRLIYYSQIVNDFQKGDIAEGYSVSREKKESFPLTVTSAQKNPTAFYLCASSRKTPSSYNEQFFGPGTRLTVL.